The clone carrying this TCR beta chain was observed a handful of times. Its specificity is not known. V lost 6 bases to trimming and J lost 8 bases, with 11 bases between them. The CDR3 has 12 residues. This record comes from a study of T cells after yellow fever vaccination. Findings and caveats of the study: Most primary-vaccination clones reappeared after the booster (approximately 96% CD4, approximately 88% CD8). Repertoires sorted by FACS could include abundant clonotypes that are contaminants from the bulk population.

Synthesis of TCR cDNA relied on 5'RACE template switching, which attached a universal primer site and UMIs. Each CDR3 protein is one row after TCRdb ran MiXCR on the 5' RACE reads. Among 250,000 to 350,000 distinct CDR3 sequences listed, approximately 7% were seen once. The chain is built from TRBV12-3 or TRBV12-4 and TRBJ2-1, with D tentatively TRBD2 (6 bases). The receptor's source is a man younger than 30 who received the YFV17D yellow fever vaccine. Sequences were derived from PBMCs, sampled about 41 days after the first yellow fever vaccination. CDR3 sequence (DNA): TGTGCCAGCAGCCACGGGGGTCATGAGCAGTTCTTC. Its translation is CASSHGGHEQFF.